The clone carrying this T cell receptor (beta chain) was counted a few times. Its antigen remains unknown. This sample stems from a study of beta chain features in type 1 diabetes. Overall study: Analysis included over 90 million sorted cells drawn from all samples. General study findings and limits: Type 1 diabetes patients had VDJ junctions that carried fewer insertions and more deletions. In every one of the four CD4+ subsets, TCRB CDR3s were moderately but significantly shorter in Type 1 diabetes patients.

Sequencing targeted expressed TCRB transcripts, as all isolated RNA had been reverse transcribed. Method: immunoSEQ multiplex PCR; TCRdb's copy keeps in-frame clones and lacks some. The sample includes a few hundred thousand clones, over 10% of them seen just once. The CDR3 has 13 residues. V was pared by 3 bases and J by 6 bases, with 11 bases between. Germline V gene lookup returns CDR1 SGDLS and CDR2 YYNGEE. CD45RO/CCR7/CD25/CD127/CD95/CD27 sorting isolated CD4+ naive, central memory, regulatory and stem cell-like memory cells. Every sorted population was more than 95% pure. The receptor comes from a woman aged 18-30 years with type 1 diabetes. The rearrangement links TRBV9 to TRBJ2-3; D is undetermined. Material for sequencing was naive CD4+ T cells from blood. This CDR3 is CASSGPALDTQYF. The CDR3 DNA reads as TGTGCCAGCAGCGGGCCCGCCCTGGATACGCAGTATTTT.